This T cell receptor (beta chain) was profiled in a study of cytomegalovirus exposure and HLA in healthy donors. Study details: One earlier analysis, a look at around 170 million T cells, found 100 million to 130 million unique TCR beta sequences. Drawn from HLA-typed donors, approximately 86 million unique TCRs were held in an early data release.

Turning to this clone: Antigen specificity is unknown.

Study-wide results and limits: A later analysis revealed that TCR association rates differed between HLA loci, peaking at DRB1 and bottoming out at HLA-C. As a later analysis revealed, most CMV-associated TCR beta chains appeared HLA-restricted.

This PCR relied on a set of 60 Vbeta primers and 13 Jbeta primers. Measured with immunoSEQ multiplex PCR; TCRdb has only the in-frame clones, and not every one. The sample has 150,000 to 200,000 clones, nearly 80% seen once. There are 12 residues in the CDR3. Per the germline V gene, CDR1 is MNHEY and CDR2 is SMNVEV (reference sequence). Trimming cost V 6 bases and J 3 bases, with 6 bases left between them. The chain uses TRBV27 and TRBJ2-1, with D tentatively TRBD2 (5 bases). Sequencing input: PBMCs. The TCR originated in a female donor in good health and CMV-seronegative. Written as DNA, the CDR3 is TGTGCCAGCAGGAGGGTCTACAATGAGCAGTTCTTC. It codes for CASRRVYNEQFF.